This TCR beta chain stems from a study of T cell clones after liver transplantation. The wider study: Immunosuppression withdrawal was tried within 2 years after liver transplantation in this trial. HCV positivity affected three of eight recipients; the rest lacked autoimmune or viral indications.

The CDR3 covers 13 residues. Germline CDR1 and CDR2: SGHDT and YYEEEE. Deletions cut 3 bases from V and 5 bases from J, with 11 bases between. Repertoires were generated with immunoSEQ multiplex PCR, while TCRdb's copy carries only in-frame clones and drops some. The sample contains tens of thousands of clones, about two thirds of which appear only once. This TCR came from a human donor who received a liver transplant. The V call is TRBV5-6, the J call TRBJ1-1, with D maybe TRBD1 (5 bases). The sample in question was CD4+ T cells from blood, obtained before liver transplant. In nucleotides, the CDR3 is TGTGCCAGCAGCTCGGGGGGTTGGACTGAAGCTTTCTTT. This gives the protein CASSSGGWTEAFF.